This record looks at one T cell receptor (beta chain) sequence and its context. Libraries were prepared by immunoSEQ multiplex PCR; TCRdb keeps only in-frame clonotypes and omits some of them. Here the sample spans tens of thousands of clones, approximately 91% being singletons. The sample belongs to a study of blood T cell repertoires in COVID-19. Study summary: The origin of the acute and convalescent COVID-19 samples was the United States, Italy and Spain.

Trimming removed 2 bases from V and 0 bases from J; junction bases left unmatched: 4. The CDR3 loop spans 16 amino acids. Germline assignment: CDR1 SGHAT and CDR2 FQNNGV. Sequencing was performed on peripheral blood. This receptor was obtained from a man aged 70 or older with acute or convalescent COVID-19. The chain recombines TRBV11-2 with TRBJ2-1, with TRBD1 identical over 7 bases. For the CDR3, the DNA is TGTGCCAGCAGCTTACCCCACAGGGGCTCCTACAATGAGCAGTTCTTC. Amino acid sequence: CASSLPHRGSYNEQFF.